One sample yielded the 5 T cell receptor beta chains listed below, sequenced in a study of CXCR3-negative and CXCR3-positive naive CD8 T cells. UMI-labeled 5' RACE TRB cDNA libraries were prepared from the cells. Reprocessing the 5' RACE reads, TCRdb reports a single entry for every CDR3 protein and omits DNA. The sample table sets out about 90,000 distinct CDR3 sequences. Overall study findings and caveats: Greater hydrophobicity was found in TRB CDR3s of CXCR3-positive naive cells than of CXCR3-negative naive cells.

These TCRs are of unknown antigen specificity. Sequenced input: naive CXCR3+ CD8+ T cells from blood. The subset denotes: CD45RO-CCR7+CD27+CD95- naive CD8+ T cells expressing CXCR3 (TNR3+). The receptor set was obtained from a human donor in good health. Some clones in this sample may be carry-over from other donors' samples.

The J gene is TRBJ2-5, the V gene TRBV29-1; TCRdb selects TRBD2, and the lack of DNA leaves this call unchecked. Germline assignment: CDR1 SQVTM and CDR2 ANQGSEA. This CDR3 is 17 amino acids long. CDR3 residues: CSVENPGLAGPQETQYF.

This sequence joins TRBV4-3 and TRBJ2-2. This CDR3 spans 15 amino acids. Germline V CDR1 and CDR2: LGHNA, YSLEER. The chain's CDR3 is CASSQVIGNTGELFF.

The chain has TRBV13 and TRBJ2-5; TCRdb's D call of TRBD2 is untestable without DNA. Germline values: CDR1 PRHDT, CDR2 FYEKMQ (reference sequence). The CDR3 runs 15 residues. This CDR3 is CASSLDGSVGETQYF.

This chain uses TRBV6-5 with TRBJ1-2. Germline lookup yields CDR1 MNHEY and CDR2 SVGAGI. The CDR3 sequence is 13 residues long. This CDR3 reads CASSYSLDYGYTF.

CDR3 region: CASTNGPLRGEQYF. V gene TRBV6-6 combines with J gene TRBJ2-7; absent DNA, TCRdb's TRBD1 call cannot be checked. CDR3 length: 14 amino acids. Germline V gene data show CDR1 as MNHNY and CDR2 as SVGAGI (reference sequence).